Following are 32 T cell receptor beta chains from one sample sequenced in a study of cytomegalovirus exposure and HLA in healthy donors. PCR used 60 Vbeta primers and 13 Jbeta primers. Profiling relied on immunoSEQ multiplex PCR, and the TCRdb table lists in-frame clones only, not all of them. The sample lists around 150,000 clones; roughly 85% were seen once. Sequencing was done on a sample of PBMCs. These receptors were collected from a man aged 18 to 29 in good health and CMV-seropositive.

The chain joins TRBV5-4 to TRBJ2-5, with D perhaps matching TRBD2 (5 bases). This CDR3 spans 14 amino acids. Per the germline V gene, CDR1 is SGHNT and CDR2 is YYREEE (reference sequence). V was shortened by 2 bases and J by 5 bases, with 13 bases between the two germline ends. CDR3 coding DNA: TGTGCCAGCAGCTTAGGATCTAGCTGGGAGACCCAGTACTTC. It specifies CASSLGSSWETQYF.

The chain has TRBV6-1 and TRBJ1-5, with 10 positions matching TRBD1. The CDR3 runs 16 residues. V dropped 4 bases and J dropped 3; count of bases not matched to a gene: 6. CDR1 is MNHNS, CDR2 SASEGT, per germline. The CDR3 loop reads CASSVGDRGYNQPQHF. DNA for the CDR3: TGTGCCAGCAGTGTCGGGGACAGGGGTTACAATCAGCCCCAGCATTTT.

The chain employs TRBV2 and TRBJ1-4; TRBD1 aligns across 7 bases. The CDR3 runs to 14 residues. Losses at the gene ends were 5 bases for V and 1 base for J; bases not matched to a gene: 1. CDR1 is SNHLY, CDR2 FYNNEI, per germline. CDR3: CASSRDRTNEKLFF. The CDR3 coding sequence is TGTGCCAGCAGTCGGGACAGAACTAATGAAAAACTGTTTTTT. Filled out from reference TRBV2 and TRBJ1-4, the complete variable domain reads EPEVTQTPSHQVTQMGQEVILRCVPISNHLYFYWYRQILGQKVEFLVSFYNNEISEKSEIFDDQFSVERPDGSNFTLKIRSTKLEDSAMYFCASSRDRTNEKLFFGSGTQLSVL.

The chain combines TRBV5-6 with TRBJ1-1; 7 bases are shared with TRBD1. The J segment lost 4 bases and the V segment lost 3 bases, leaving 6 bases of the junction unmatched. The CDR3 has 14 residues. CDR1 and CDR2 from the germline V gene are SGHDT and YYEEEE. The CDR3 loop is CASSWGTESTEAFF. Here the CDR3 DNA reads TGTGCCAGCAGCTGGGGGACAGAGTCCACTGAAGCTTTCTTT.

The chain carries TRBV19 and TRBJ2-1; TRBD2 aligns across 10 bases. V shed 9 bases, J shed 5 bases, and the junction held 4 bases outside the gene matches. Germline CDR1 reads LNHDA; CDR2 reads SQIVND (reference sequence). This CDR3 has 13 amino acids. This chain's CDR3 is CASIAGGNNEQFF. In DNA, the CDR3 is TGTGCCAGCATAGCGGGGGGAAACAATGAGCAGTTCTTC.

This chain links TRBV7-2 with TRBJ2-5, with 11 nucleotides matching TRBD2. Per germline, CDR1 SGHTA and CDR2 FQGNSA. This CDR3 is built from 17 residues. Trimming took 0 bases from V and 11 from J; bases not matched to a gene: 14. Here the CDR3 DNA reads TGTGCCAGCAGCTTAGCTAGCGGGGGGGCTAAGAAGAGAAGGCAGTACTTC. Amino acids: CASSLASGGAKKRRQYF.

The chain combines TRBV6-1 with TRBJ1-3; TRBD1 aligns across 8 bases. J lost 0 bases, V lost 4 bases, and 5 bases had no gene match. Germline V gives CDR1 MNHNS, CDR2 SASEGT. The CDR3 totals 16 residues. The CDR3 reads CASSVDRARSGNTIYF. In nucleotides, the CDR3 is TGTGCCAGCAGTGTGGACAGGGCGCGCTCTGGAAACACCATATATTTT.

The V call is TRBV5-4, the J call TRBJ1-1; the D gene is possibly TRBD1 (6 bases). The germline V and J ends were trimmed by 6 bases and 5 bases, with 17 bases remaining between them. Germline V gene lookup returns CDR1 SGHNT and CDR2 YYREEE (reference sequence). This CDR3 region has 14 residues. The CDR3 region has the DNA TGTGCCAGCACCGGGTGGGGGCGCGGGACTGAAGCTTTCTTT. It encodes CASTGWGRGTEAFF.

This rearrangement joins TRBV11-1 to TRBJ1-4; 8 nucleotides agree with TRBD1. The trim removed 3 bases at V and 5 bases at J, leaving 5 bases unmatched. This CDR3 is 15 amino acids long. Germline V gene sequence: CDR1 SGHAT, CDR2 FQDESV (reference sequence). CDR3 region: CASSFKTGENEKLFF. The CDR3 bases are TGTGCCAGCAGCTTTAAGACAGGGGAGAATGAAAAACTGTTTTTT.

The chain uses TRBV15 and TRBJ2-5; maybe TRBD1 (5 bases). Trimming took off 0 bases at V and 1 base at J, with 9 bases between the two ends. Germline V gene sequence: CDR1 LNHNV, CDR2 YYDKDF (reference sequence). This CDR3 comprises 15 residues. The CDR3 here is CATSRDSTAQETQYF. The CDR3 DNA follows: TGTGCCACCAGCAGAGACTCGACAGCCCAAGAGACCCAGTACTTC.

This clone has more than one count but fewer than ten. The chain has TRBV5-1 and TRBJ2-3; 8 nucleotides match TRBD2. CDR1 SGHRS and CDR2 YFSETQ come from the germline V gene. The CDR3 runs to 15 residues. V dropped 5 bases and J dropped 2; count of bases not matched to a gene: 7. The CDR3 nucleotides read TGCGCCAGCAGGGGATTAGCGGGAAACACAGATACGCAGTATTTT. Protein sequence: CASRGLAGNTDTQYF.

The CDR3 DNA sequence: TGTGCCTGGACCCTACCGCAAGAGACCCAGTACTTC. This encodes CAWTLPQETQYF. V gene TRBV30 combines with J gene TRBJ2-5; no definite D call. The CDR3 is made up of 12 amino acids. V shed 4 bases and J shed 2 bases, with 8 bases lying between them. CDR1 and CDR2 (germline): GTSNPN, SVGIG (reference sequence).

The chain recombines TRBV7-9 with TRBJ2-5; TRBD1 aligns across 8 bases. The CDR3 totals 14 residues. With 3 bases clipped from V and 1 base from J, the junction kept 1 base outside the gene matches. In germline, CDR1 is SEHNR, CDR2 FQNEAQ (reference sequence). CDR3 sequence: CASSLQGAQETQYF. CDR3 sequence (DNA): TGTGCCAGCAGCTTGCAGGGGGCCCAAGAGACCCAGTACTTC.

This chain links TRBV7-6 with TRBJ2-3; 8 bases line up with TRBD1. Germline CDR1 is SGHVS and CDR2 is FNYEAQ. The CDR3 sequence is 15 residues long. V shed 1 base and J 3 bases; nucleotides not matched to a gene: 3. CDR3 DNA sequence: TGTGCCAGCAGCTTAGTGAGGACAGGGACAGATACGCAGTATTTT. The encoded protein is CASSLVRTGTDTQYF. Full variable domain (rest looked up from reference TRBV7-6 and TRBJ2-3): GAGVSQSPRYKVTKRGQDVALRCDPISGHVSLYWYRQALGQGPEFLTYFNYEAQQDKSGLPNDRFSAERPEGSISTLTIQRTEQRDSAMYRCASSLVRTGTDTQYFGPGTRLTVL.

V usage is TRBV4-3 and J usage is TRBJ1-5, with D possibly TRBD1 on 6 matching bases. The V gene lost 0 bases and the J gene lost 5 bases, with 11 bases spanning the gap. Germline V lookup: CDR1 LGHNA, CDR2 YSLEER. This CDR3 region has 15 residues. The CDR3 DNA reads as TGCGCCAGCAGCCAAGACTCGGACAGTTATCAGCCCCAGCATTTT. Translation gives CASSQDSDSYQPQHF.

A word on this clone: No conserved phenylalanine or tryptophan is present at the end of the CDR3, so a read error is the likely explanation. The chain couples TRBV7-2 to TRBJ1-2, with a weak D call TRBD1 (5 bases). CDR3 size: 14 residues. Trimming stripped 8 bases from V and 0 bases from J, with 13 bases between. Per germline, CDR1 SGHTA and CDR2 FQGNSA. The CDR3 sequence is CASGTGPANYGYTL. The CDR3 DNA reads TGTGCCAGCGGAACAGGACCAGCTAACTATGGCTACACCCTC.

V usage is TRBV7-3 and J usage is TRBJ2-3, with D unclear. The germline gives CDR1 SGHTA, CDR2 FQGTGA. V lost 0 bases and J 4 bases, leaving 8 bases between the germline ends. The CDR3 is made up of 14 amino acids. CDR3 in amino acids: CASSLTLTADTQYF. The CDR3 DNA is TGTGCCAGCAGCTTAACGTTAACGGCAGATACGCAGTATTTT.

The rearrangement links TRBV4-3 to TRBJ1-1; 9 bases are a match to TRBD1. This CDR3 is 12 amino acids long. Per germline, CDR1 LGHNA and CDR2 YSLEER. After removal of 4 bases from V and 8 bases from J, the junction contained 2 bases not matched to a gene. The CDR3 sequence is CASSRTGGEAFF. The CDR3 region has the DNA TGCGCCAGCAGCCGTACAGGGGGCGAAGCTTTCTTT.

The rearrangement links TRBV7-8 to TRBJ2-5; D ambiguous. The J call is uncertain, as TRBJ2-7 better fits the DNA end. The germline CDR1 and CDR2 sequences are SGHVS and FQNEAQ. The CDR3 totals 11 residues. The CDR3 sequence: CASSATYEQYF. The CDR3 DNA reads TGTGCCAGCAGCGCAACCTACGAGCAGTACTTC.

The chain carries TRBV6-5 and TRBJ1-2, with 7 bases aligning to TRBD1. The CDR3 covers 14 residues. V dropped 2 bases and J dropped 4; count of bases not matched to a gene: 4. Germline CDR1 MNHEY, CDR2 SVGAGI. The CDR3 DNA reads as TGTGCCAGCAGTTACGGGCAGGGGGGCTATGGCTACACCTTC. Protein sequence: CASSYGQGGYGYTF.

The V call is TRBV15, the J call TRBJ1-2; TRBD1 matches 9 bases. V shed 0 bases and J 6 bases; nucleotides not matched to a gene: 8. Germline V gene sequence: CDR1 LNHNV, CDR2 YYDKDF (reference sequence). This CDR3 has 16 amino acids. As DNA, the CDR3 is TGTGCCACCAGCAGAGATCTACCCGGGACAGGGAATGGCTACACCTTC. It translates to CATSRDLPGTGNGYTF.

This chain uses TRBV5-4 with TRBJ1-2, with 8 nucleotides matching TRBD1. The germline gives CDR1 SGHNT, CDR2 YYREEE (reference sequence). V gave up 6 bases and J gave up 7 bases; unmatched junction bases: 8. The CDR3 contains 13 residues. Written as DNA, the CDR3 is TGTGCCAGCAACTTCCAGGGGGCGCCTGGCTACACCTTC. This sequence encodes CASNFQGAPGYTF.

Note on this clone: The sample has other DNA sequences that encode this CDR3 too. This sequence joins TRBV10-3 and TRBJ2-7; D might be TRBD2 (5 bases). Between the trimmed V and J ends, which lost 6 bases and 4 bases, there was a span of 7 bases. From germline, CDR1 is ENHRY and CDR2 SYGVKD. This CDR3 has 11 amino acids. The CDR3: CAIRGDYEQYF. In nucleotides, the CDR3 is TGTGCCATCAGGGGAGATTACGAGCAGTACTTC.

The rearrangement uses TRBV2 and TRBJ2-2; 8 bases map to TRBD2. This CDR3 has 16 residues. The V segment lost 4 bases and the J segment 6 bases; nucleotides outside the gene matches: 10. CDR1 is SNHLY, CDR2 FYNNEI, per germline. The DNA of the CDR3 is TGTGCCAGCAGTGCTAACGGGGGGGCCGGGGCCGGGGAGCTGTTTTTT. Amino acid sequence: CASSANGGAGAGELFF.

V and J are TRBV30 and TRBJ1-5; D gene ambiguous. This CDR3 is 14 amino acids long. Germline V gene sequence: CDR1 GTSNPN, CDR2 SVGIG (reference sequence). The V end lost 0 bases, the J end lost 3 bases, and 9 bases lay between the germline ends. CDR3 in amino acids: CAWSVVRNNQPQHF. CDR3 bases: TGTGCCTGGAGTGTTGTGAGAAACAATCAGCCCCAGCATTTT. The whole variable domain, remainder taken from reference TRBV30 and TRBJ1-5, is SQTIHQWPATLVQPVGSPLSLECTVEGTSNPNLYWYRQAAGRGLQLLFYSVGIGQISSEVPQNLSASRPQDRQFILSSKKLLLSDSGFYLCAWSVVRNNQPQHFGDGTRLSIL.

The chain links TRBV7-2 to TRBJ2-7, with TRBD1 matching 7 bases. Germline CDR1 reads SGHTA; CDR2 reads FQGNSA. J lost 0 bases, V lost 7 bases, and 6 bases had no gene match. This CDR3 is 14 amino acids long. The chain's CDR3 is CASNKQGSSYEQYF. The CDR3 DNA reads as TGTGCCAGCAACAAACAGGGGAGCTCCTACGAGCAGTACTTC. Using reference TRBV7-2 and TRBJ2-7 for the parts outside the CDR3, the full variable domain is GAGVSQSPSNKVTEKGKDVELRCDPISGHTALYWYRQSLGQGLEFLIYFQGNSAPDKSGLPSDRFSAERTGGSVSTLTIQRTQQEDSAVYLCASNKQGSSYEQYFGPGTRLTVT.

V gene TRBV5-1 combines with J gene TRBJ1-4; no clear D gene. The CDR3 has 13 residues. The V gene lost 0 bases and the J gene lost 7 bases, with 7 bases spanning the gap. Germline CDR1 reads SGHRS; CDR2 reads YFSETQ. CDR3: CASSLGTGEKLFF. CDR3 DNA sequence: TGCGCCAGCAGCTTGGGCACGGGTGAAAAACTGTTTTTT.

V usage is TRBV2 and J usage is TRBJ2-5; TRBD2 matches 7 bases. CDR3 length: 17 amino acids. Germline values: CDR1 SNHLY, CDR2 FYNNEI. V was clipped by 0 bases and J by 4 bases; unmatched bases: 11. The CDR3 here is CASSEAPEGGGRETQYF. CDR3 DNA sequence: TGTGCCAGCAGTGAAGCGCCAGAGGGCGGGGGACGAGAGACCCAGTACTTC.

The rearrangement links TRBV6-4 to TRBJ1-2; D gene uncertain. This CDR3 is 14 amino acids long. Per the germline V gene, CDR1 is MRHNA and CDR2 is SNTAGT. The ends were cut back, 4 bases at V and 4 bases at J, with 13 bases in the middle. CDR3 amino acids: CASSAGDNSYGYTF. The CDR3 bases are TGTGCCAGCAGTGCCGGGGATAACAGCTATGGCTACACCTTC.

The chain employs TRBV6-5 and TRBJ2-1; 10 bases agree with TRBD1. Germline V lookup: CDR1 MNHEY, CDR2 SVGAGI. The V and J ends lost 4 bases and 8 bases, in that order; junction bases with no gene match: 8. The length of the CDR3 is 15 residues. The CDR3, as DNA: TGTGCCAGCAGTTCGTACCGACAGGGGGCTCATGAGCAGTTCTTC. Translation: CASSSYRQGAHEQFF.

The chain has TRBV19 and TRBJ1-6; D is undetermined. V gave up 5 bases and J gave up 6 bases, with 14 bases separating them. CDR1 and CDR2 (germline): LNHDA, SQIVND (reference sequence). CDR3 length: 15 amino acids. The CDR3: CASSLKAAPNSPLHF. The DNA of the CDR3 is TGTGCCAGTAGTCTCAAGGCGGCCCCTAATTCACCCCTCCACTTT.

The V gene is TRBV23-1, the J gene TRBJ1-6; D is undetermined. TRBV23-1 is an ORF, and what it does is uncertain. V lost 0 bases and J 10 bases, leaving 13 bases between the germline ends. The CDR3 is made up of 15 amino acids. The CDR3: CASSQSGRMGSPLHF. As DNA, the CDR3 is TGCGCCAGCAGTCAATCGGGGAGAATGGGATCACCCCTCCACTTT.